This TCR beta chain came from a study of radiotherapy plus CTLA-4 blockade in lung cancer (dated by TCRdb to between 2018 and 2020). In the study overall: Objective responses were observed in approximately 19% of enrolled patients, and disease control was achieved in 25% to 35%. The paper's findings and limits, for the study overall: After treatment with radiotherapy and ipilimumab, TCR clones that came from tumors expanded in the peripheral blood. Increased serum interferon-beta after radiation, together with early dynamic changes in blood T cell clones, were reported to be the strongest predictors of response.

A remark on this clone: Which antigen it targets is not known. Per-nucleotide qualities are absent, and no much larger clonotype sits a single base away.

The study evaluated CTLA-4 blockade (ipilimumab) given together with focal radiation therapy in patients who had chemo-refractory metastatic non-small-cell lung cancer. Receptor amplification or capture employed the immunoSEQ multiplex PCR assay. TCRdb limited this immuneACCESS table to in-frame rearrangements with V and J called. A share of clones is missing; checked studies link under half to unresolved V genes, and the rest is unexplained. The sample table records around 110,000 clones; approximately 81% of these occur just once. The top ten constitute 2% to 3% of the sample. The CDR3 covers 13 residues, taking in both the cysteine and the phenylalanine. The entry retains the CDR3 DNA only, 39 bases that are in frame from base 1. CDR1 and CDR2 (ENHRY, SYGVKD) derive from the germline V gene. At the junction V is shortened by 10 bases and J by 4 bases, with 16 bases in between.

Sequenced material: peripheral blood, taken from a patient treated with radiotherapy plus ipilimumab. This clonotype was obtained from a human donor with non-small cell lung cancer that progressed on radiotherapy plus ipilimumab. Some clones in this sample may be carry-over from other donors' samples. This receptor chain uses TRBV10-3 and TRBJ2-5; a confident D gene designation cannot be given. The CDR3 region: CATISNSRETQYF. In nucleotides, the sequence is TGTGCCACCATTTCGAACAGTAGAGAGACCCAGTACTTC.